The 7 T cell receptor beta chains below were found in one sample sequenced in a study of regulatory T cells in long-lasting Graves disease. Described time point: newly diagnosed GD, antithyroid drugs for less than 3 months. Following extraction of RNA from PBMCs, that RNA was used to make the TCR library. Libraries of TCR beta came from iRepertoire HTBI primers plus Arm-PCR of CDR3 regions. Each CDR3 protein gets one entry after TCRdb re-called the multiplex PCR reads with MiXCR. The sample has about 470,000 distinct CDR3 sequences; about 16% are singletons. This sample also belongs to another study, concerning T cells in Graves' hyperthyroidism and ophthalmopathy.

Here the sequenced sample was peripheral blood mononuclear cells (PBMCs), taken at new diagnosis, from a patient treated with antithyroid drugs. Receptors originate from a man in his forties with Graves disease.

The V call is TRBV6-2 or TRBV6-3, the J call TRBJ2-3, with D uncertain. The CDR3 consists of 14 residues. Germline V gene data show CDR1 as MNHEY and CDR2 as SVGEGT. Trimming stripped 2 bases from V and 2 bases from J, with 8 bases between. The CDR3 spells CASSYESLTDTQYF. DNA of the CDR3: TGTGCCAGCAGTTACGAAAGCCTCACAGATACGCAGTATTTT.

This clonotype was detected ten times or more. The chain combines TRBV2 with TRBJ2-2; D ambiguous. Trimming cost V 5 bases and J 1 base, with 5 bases left between them. Germline CDR1 reads SNHLY; CDR2 reads FYNNEI. This CDR3 spans 13 amino acids. In DNA, the CDR3 is TGTGCCAGCAGTCGGAAGAACACCGGGGAGCTGTTTTTT. Translated: CASSRKNTGELFF. Supplemented by reference TRBV2 and TRBJ2-2, the full variable domain reads EPEVTQTPSHQVTQMGQEVILRCVPISNHLYFYWYRQILGQKVEFLVSFYNNEISEKSEIFDDQFSVERPDGSNFTLKIRSTKLEDSAMYFCASSRKNTGELFFGEGSRLTVL.

In its sample, this clonotype was seen many times. V is TRBV30 and J is TRBJ1-2; D uncertain. With 4 bases removed from V and 3 bases from J, the gap between germline ends came to 9 bases. Germline-derived CDR1 and CDR2 are GTSNPN and SVGIG (reference sequence). This CDR3 region has 12 residues. The CDR3 DNA reads TGTGCCTGGAATGACCGGGACTATGGCTACACCTTC. Amino acid sequence: CAWNDRDYGYTF.

There are many counts of this clonotype. The chain has TRBV2 and TRBJ1-4, with TRBD1 matching 9 bases. The CDR3 covers 15 residues. Trimming cost V 5 bases and J 2 bases; bases outside gene matches: 3. Germline CDR1 SNHLY, CDR2 FYNNEI. CDR3 in amino acids: CASSLDRGTNEKLFF. As DNA, the CDR3 is TGTGCCAGCAGTTTAGACAGGGGGACTAATGAAAAACTGTTTTTT.

In this sample, this clonotype turned up a few times. The chain links TRBV19 to TRBJ2-1, with 9 positions matching TRBD2. With 2 bases clipped from V and 4 bases from J, the junction kept 3 bases outside the gene matches. The CDR3 covers 15 residues. Germline assignment: CDR1 LNHDA and CDR2 SQIVND (reference sequence). CDR3 sequence: CASSIRTSEYNEQFF. The CDR3 DNA is TGTGCCAGTAGTATAAGGACTAGCGAATACAATGAGCAGTTCTTC.

This clonotype came up many times. The CDR3 reads CASSEGRGSEAFF. CDR3 DNA: TGTGCCAGCAGTGAAGGGCGGGGGAGTGAAGCTTTCTTT. V gene TRBV2 combines with J gene TRBJ1-1; D is possibly TRBD1 (5 bases). The ends were cut back, 1 base at V and 7 bases at J, with 10 bases in the middle. The CDR3 runs 13 residues. CDR1 is SNHLY, CDR2 FYNNEI, per germline.

V usage is TRBV12-3 or TRBV12-4 and J usage is TRBJ2-3, with TRBD1 as a possible D gene (6 bases). The CDR3 is made up of 15 amino acids. The V end was cut by 1 base, the J end by 6 bases, with 14 bases between. The CDR3 reads CASSLGGQGSDTQYF. The CDR3 DNA is TGTGCCAGCAGTTTAGGGGGGCAGGGTTCGGATACGCAGTATTTT.